A selection of T cell receptor beta chains follows, all from one sample in a study of T cells in Graves' hyperthyroidism and ophthalmopathy. Via MiXCR, TCRdb re-called the multiplex PCR reads, giving one row per CDR3 protein. Of fewer than 450,000 distinct CDR3 sequences listed, over 13% are singletons. Input material: blood. Receptors were obtained from a man between 45 and 60 years old with Graves' ophthalmopathy. Both conserved end residues are part of each CDR3. The D gene is left open where the match is weak. Some rows mark clone size as missing; the rest say once, few, many or name a class of expanded clone.

v_call	clone_size	j_call	d_call	cdr3_aa	cdr3_nt
TRBV20-1	many	TRBJ2-5	.	CSASRETVGFQETQYF	TGCAGTGCTAGCCGAGAAACAGTAGGGTTCCAAGAGACCCAGTACTTC
TRBV25-1	few	TRBJ2-7	TRBD2	CASSAGGSLVHEQYF	TGTGCCAGCTCGGCGGGGGGCAGCTTGGTACACGAGCAGTACTTC
TRBV5-1	.	TRBJ2-5	.	CAGSLGQPQETQYF	TGCGCCGGCAGCTTAGGACAGCCTCAAGAGACCCAGTACTTC
TRBV28	few	TRBJ1-3	.	CAAGGLGNTIYF	TGTGCCGCGGGGGGATTGGGAAACACCATATATTTT
TRBV10-3	many	TRBJ2-5	.	CASPPRGRGETQYF	TGTGCCTCTCCCCCCCGGGGACGGGGAGAGACCCAGTACTTC
TRBV27	many	TRBJ2-1	.	CASSSTGLSSYNEQFF	TGTGCCAGCAGCTCAACGGGACTCAGCTCCTACAATGAGCAGTTCTTC
TRBV7-9	few	TRBJ2-1	TRBD2	CASSPPLAGGLSEQFF	TGTGCCAGCAGCCCCCCCCTAGCGGGAGGCCTTAGTGAGCAGTTCTTC
TRBV30	many	TRBJ2-1	TRBD1	CAWSTGTGGNEQFF	TGTGCCTGGAGTACAGGGACAGGGGGCAATGAGCAGTTCTTC
TRBV10-3	.	TRBJ2-5	TRBD2	CAIMTSGFETQYF	TGTGCCATTATGACTAGCGGGTTCGAGACCCAGTACTTC
TRBV20-1	few	TRBJ2-1	TRBD2	CSPPPEREFSNEQFF	TGCAGTCCTCCCCCAGAGCGGGAGTTTAGCAATGAGCAGTTCTTC
TRBV28	many	TRBJ1-2	TRBD1	CASSRRDRIYGYTF	TGTGCCAGCAGCCGCCGGGACAGAATCTATGGCTACACCTTC
TRBV20-1	many	TRBJ2-3	TRBD2	CSAGTSGASTDTQYF	TGCAGTGCAGGGACTAGCGGGGCGAGCACAGATACGCAGTATTTT
TRBV7-2	.	TRBJ2-7	TRBD1	CASSFTGTGSYEQYF	TGTGCCAGCAGCTTTACCGGGACAGGCTCCTACGAGCAGTACTTC
TRBV6-1	many	TRBJ2-3	TRBD2	CASRHGLAGGPVTDTQYF	TGTGCCAGCAGACACGGACTAGCGGGAGGGCCAGTGACAGATACGCAGTATTTT
TRBV7-9	.	TRBJ2-1	TRBD1	CASSSRQGSYNEQFF	TGTGCCAGCAGCTCCCGACAGGGCTCCTACAATGAGCAGTTCTTC
TRBV28	many	TRBJ2-7	TRBD2	CASSPPAGGGYEQYF	TGTGCCAGCAGTCCCCCAGCGGGAGGAGGCTACGAGCAGTACTTC
TRBV28	few	TRBJ1-1	.	CASSLVSMNTEAFF	TGTGCCAGCAGTTTGGTCAGCATGAACACTGAAGCTTTCTTT
TRBV24-1	few	TRBJ1-2	.	CATSESARGYTF	TGTGCCACCAGTGAGTCAGCACGAGGCTACACCTTC
TRBV20-1	many	TRBJ1-1	TRBD1	CSASGARGRDSEAFF	TGCAGTGCTAGCGGGGCCAGGGGGCGCGATTCGGAAGCTTTCTTT
TRBV2	many	TRBJ2-3	.	CASSGLPRPPTDTQYF	TGTGCCAGCAGTGGACTGCCAAGGCCCCCCACAGATACACAGTATTTT
TRBV11-3	many	TRBJ1-1	.	CASSLGDMNTEAFF	TGTGCCAGCAGCTTAGGGGACATGAACACTGAAGCTTTCTTT
TRBV19	.	TRBJ2-1	.	CASSIANVGNNEQFF	TGTGCCAGTAGTATCGCCAATGTGGGAAACAATGAGCAGTTCTTC
TRBV20-1	.	TRBJ2-6	.	CSAKTPGANVLTF	TGCAGTGCTAAGACCCCTGGGGCCAACGTCCTGACTTTC
TRBV5-6	many	TRBJ2-5	.	CASSLEVVETQYF	TGTGCCAGCAGCTTGGAAGTTGTAGAGACCCAGTACTTC
TRBV19	.	TRBJ2-3	TRBD2	CASSRSWRESDTQYF	TGTGCCAGTAGTCGATCGTGGCGGGAGTCAGATACGCAGTATTTT
TRBV11-2	.	TRBJ2-5	.	CASSYRGAGRETQYF	TGTGCCAGCAGTTACCGCGGGGCGGGCCGGGAGACCCAGTACTTC
TRBV12-3/TRBV12-4	many	TRBJ1-5	.	CASSLEAGVQPQHF	TGTGCCAGCAGTTTAGAAGCGGGCGTTCAGCCCCAGCATTTT
TRBV15	many	TRBJ2-1	.	CATSTLQDNEQFF	TGTGCCACCAGCACCTTACAAGACAATGAGCAGTTCTTC
TRBV2	many	TRBJ2-7	.	CASNLSGYTYEQYF	TGTGCCAGCAACTTAAGCGGGTACACCTACGAGCAGTACTTC
TRBV20-1	many	TRBJ2-2	TRBD2	CSARAGTSAPNPGGELFF	TGCAGTGCTAGAGCCGGGACTAGCGCGCCGAATCCGGGCGGGGAGCTGTTTTTT
TRBV11-1	many	TRBJ2-1	TRBD2	CASSILAGVYNEQFF	TGTGCCAGCAGCATACTAGCGGGAGTCTACAATGAGCAGTTCTTC
TRBV19	many	TRBJ1-1	TRBD1	CASSPDRVYGTEAFF	TGTGCCAGTAGTCCAGACAGGGTCTATGGCACTGAAGCTTTCTTT
TRBV12-3/TRBV12-4	many	TRBJ1-2	TRBD1	CASSSDRDRGYGYTF	TGTGCCAGCAGTTCCGACAGGGACAGAGGGTATGGCTACACCTTC
TRBV10-2	.	TRBJ2-3	.	CASSEPTQLSTDTQYF	TGCGCCAGCAGTGAGCCGACACAGTTGAGCACAGATACGCAGTATTTT
TRBV20-1	many	TRBJ2-7	.	CSARDPSGAVTTQYF	TGCAGTGCTAGGGATCCTTCGGGTGCAGTCACAACGCAGTACTTC
TRBV15	many	TRBJ2-5	.	CATSREVNEETQYF	TGTGCCACCAGCAGAGAGGTAAACGAAGAGACCCAGTACTTC
TRBV19	many	TRBJ1-4	.	CASSIPTGIEKLFF	TGTGCCAGTAGTATACCCACAGGGATAGAAAAACTGTTTTTT
TRBV6-1	many	TRBJ1-6	.	CASSPLRKSRANSPLHF	TGTGCCAGCAGTCCCCTTAGAAAGTCACGAGCTAATTCACCCCTCCACTTT
TRBV4-1	.	TRBJ2-2	TRBD1	CASSLTGEDTGELFF	TGCGCCAGCAGCCTGACAGGGGAGGACACCGGGGAGCTGTTTTTT
TRBV7-2	few	TRBJ1-6	.	CASSSRRNNSPLHF	TGTGCCAGCAGCTCCCGGAGGAATAATTCACCCCTCCACTTT
TRBV5-1	many	TRBJ2-7	.	CASSLTGAEQYF	TGCGCCAGCAGCCTGACCGGGGCCGAGCAGTACTTC
TRBV20-1	.	TRBJ2-1	TRBD2	CSARLAGGHNEQFF	TGCAGTGCTCGCCTAGCGGGAGGCCACAATGAGCAGTTCTTC
TRBV12-3/TRBV12-4	.	TRBJ2-3	TRBD2	CASRLGLAGFSADTQYF	TGTGCCAGCAGACTAGGACTAGCGGGGTTTTCAGCAGACACGCAGTATTTT
TRBV7-9	.	TRBJ2-2	TRBD1	CASSLEDRRPPGELFF	TGTGCCAGCAGCTTAGAGGACAGGCGTCCCCCGGGGGAGCTGTTTTTT
TRBV30	few	TRBJ2-6	TRBD1	CAVDRVNF	TGTGCCGTGGACAGGGTGAATTTC
TRBV20-1	many	TRBJ2-1	.	CSASPRLYNEQFF	TGCAGTGCTAGCCCGAGGTTATACAATGAGCAGTTCTTC
TRBV28	.	TRBJ2-5	.	CASLAGVGPSGGQYF	TGTGCCAGCCTAGCCGGGGTGGGACCCTCTGGGGGCCAGTACTTC
TRBV7-8	many	TRBJ2-3	.	CASSLSGPADTQYF	TGTGCCAGCAGCTTAAGCGGACCGGCAGATACGCAGTATTTT